Below are 14 T cell receptor beta chains sequenced from a single sample in a study of blood T cell repertoires in COVID-19. Clones were sequenced by immunoSEQ multiplex PCR, and TCRdb holds only the in-frame ones, with some missing. The data show 55,000 to 60,000 clones, over 75% seen once. Sequenced sample: peripheral blood. The receptor source for this set is a man between 35 and 55 years old with active COVID-19.

The chain joins TRBV19 to TRBJ1-6; a weak D match, TRBD1 (6 bases). The CDR3 spans 14 residues. Deletions cut 4 bases from V and 6 bases from J, with 10 bases between. Germline V gene lookup returns CDR1 LNHDA and CDR2 SQIVND (reference sequence). CDR3 coding DNA: TGTGCCAGTAGTAATGGACAGACTAATTCACCCCTCCACTTT. Its protein is CASSNGQTNSPLHF. Complete variable domain (other parts from reference TRBV19 and TRBJ1-6): DGGITQSPKYLFRKEGQNVTLSCEQNLNHDAMYWYRQDPGQGLRLIYYSQIVNDFQKGDIAEGYSVSREKKESFPLTVTSAQKNPTAFYLCASSNGQTNSPLHFGNGTRLTVT.

About this clone itself: An end of the junction does not agree with germline; a read error may underlie this. The rearrangement uses TRBV28 and TRBJ2-7; no clear D gene. Germline V lookup: CDR1 MDHEN, CDR2 SYDVKM. CDR3 length equals 13 residues. DNA for the CDR3: TGTGCCAGCAGTTTCTCTTACTCCCACGAGCAGTACTTC. It codes for CASSFSYSHEQYF.

In its sample, this clone was seen a few times. The chain joins TRBV19 to TRBJ1-5; no clear D gene. This CDR3 has 13 residues. In germline, CDR1 is LNHDA, CDR2 SQIVND (reference sequence). The V end was cut by 3 bases, the J end by 6 bases, with 9 bases between. CDR3 nucleotides: TGTGCCAGTAGTATCAACAATATTCAGCCCCAGCATTTT. Amino acids: CASSINNIQPQHF.

J is TRBJ2-2 and V is TRBV9; 7 bases match TRBD2. The V segment lost 2 bases and the J segment 7 bases; nucleotides outside the gene matches: 5. This CDR3 has 14 residues. Germline V CDR1 and CDR2: SGDLS, YYNGEE. The CDR3 DNA follows: TGTGCCAGCAGCGTCCGGCGGGAGAACGGGGAGCTGTTTTTT. Translated, it gives CASSVRRENGELFF.

The V gene is TRBV6-1, the J gene TRBJ1-1; no reliable D call. Germline V gives CDR1 MNHNS, CDR2 SASEGT. V was cut by 0 bases and J by 4 bases, with 9 bases left in between. The CDR3 has 14 amino acids. The CDR3 DNA follows: TGTGCCAGCAGTGAAGCGTTGGCCGTCACTGAAGCTTTCTTT. This translates into CASSEALAVTEAFF.

The gene calls are TRBV5-8 and TRBJ1-1; 7 bases line up with TRBD1. CDR1 SGHTS and CDR2 YDEGEE come from the germline V gene. Trimming removed 1 base from V and 1 base from J; junction bases left unmatched: 4. The CDR3 sequence is 15 residues long. CDR3: CASSLTQGWNTEAFF. The CDR3 DNA is TGTGCCAGCAGCTTGACACAGGGGTGGAACACTGAAGCTTTCTTT. The full variable domain, completed using reference TRBV5-8 and TRBJ1-1, is EAGVTQSPTHLIKTRGQQATLRCSPISGHTSVYWYQQALGLGLQFLLWYDEGEERNRGNFPPRFSGRQFPNYSSELNVNALELEDSALYLCASSLTQGWNTEAFFGQGTRLTVV.

The rearrangement uses TRBV5-6 and TRBJ1-2; D is undetermined. Trimming removed 3 bases at V and 2 bases at J, with 14 bases between. Germline V gene data show CDR1 as SGHDT and CDR2 as YYEEEE. The CDR3 consists of 15 residues. The CDR3 protein is CASSWTTSPNYGYTF. CDR3 DNA: TGTGCCAGCAGCTGGACTACCAGTCCGAACTATGGCTACACCTTC.

The chain combines TRBV25-1 with TRBJ1-4; D possibly corresponds to TRBD1 (5 bases). This CDR3 is 14 amino acids long. V was clipped by 3 bases and J by 4 bases, with 9 bases between them. Looked up from germline, CDR1 is MGHDK and CDR2 is SYGVNS. The chain's CDR3 is CASSDRQSNEKLFF. DNA of the CDR3: TGTGCCAGCAGTGACCGACAGAGTAATGAAAAACTGTTTTTT.

J is TRBJ2-5 and V is TRBV27, with D maybe TRBD2 (6 bases). The CDR3 consists of 13 residues. CDR1 and CDR2 (germline): MNHEY, SMNVEV (reference sequence). Trimming removed 6 bases at V and 4 bases at J, with 12 bases between. For the CDR3, the DNA is TGTGCCAGCAGGAGACTAGGGGCAGAGACCCAGTACTTC. Translated, it gives CASRRLGAETQYF.

This clone showed up just once. V is TRBV6-2 or TRBV6-3 and J is TRBJ2-1, with D possibly TRBD2 on 6 matching bases. This CDR3 is built from 15 residues. V was shortened by 2 bases and J by 8 bases, with 16 bases between the two germline ends. CDR1 is MNHEY and CDR2 is SVGEGT in the germline V gene. The CDR3 sequence: CASSYGAGPRDEQFF. CDR3 nucleotides: TGTGCCAGCAGTTACGGTGCGGGACCGAGGGATGAGCAGTTCTTC.

The chain links TRBV19 to TRBJ1-3; 8 bases are shared with TRBD1. Germline V gene sequence: CDR1 LNHDA, CDR2 SQIVND (reference sequence). Trimming took 5 bases from V and 7 from J; bases not matched to a gene: 13. CDR3 length: 16 amino acids. In DNA form, the CDR3 reads TGTGCCAGTAGTGCCGACCGGGACAGGCCACGGAACACCATATATTTT. Translating it yields CASSADRDRPRNTIYF.

This clone has only one observation. J is TRBJ2-1 and V is TRBV27; 9 bases are shared with TRBD2. The V and J ends lost 0 bases and 6 bases, in that order; junction bases with no gene match: 0. In germline, CDR1 is MNHEY, CDR2 SMNVEV (reference sequence). The CDR3 sequence is 14 residues long. The CDR3 nucleotides are TGTGCCAGCAGTTTATCGACTAGCGGCAATGAGCAGTTCTTC. It codes for CASSLSTSGNEQFF.

V and J are TRBV9 and TRBJ1-2; D not certain. The CDR3 contains 13 residues. Trimming shortened V by 0 bases and J by 3 bases, and 6 bases separated the two germline ends. Germline values: CDR1 SGDLS, CDR2 YYNGEE. In DNA form, the CDR3 reads TGTGCCAGCAGCGTAGAGGAGGACTATGGCTACACCTTC. Protein product: CASSVEEDYGYTF.

The chain is built from TRBV19 and TRBJ2-7; no clear D. The CDR3 covers 14 residues. The V end lost 4 bases, the J end lost 1 base, and 11 bases lay between the germline ends. CDR1 and CDR2 from the germline V gene are LNHDA and SQIVND (reference sequence). DNA of the CDR3: TGTGCCAGTAGTAATGGGCGTGGATCCTACGAGCAGTACTTC. Its translation: CASSNGRGSYEQYF.